This T cell receptor (beta chain) stems from a study of blood T cell repertoires in COVID-19. In the study overall: Sources were T cells, B-cell-depleted T cells, or PBMCs; the material itself was cDNA or gDNA.

In assigning cohorts, the study relied on participant-reported clinical history. All exposed participants met a person with COVID-19 within 2 weeks before entering the study. Sequenced by immunoSEQ multiplex PCR; TCRdb stores in-frame clones only, minus some. The sample has more than 300,000 clones, 90% to 95% seen once. The CDR3 has 15 amino acids. J lost 4 bases, V lost 7 bases, and 7 bases had no gene match. CDR1 is LGHNT, CDR2 FRNRAP, per germline. The material sequenced was PBMCs or T cells enriched from blood (not recorded which). The gene calls are TRBV12-5 and TRBJ1-5; 10 bases line up with TRBD1. The TCR sequence derives from a woman aged 25 to 39 who had been exposed to COVID-19. CDR3 sequence (DNA): TGTGCTAGTGCCTTCATGGGACAGGGGAATCAGCCCCAGCATTTT. It is translated as CASAFMGQGNQPQHF.